Presented here are 29 T cell receptor beta chains from one specimen sequenced in a study of T cell responses to AZD1222 COVID-19 vaccine. Assay used: immunoSEQ multiplex PCR; TCRdb lists only in-frame clones, some missing. This table has under 200,000 clones, approximately 88% appearing once. The sample in question was peripheral blood, obtained 28 days after the second AZD1222 dose. All receptors come from an adult who received the AZD1222 COVID-19 vaccine.

This chain uses TRBV27 with TRBJ1-2, with D tentatively TRBD1 (6 bases). CDR1 is MNHEY and CDR2 is SMNVEV in the germline V gene (reference sequence). This CDR3 comprises 14 residues. V lost 2 bases and J lost 4, with 11 bases in between. The chain's CDR3 is CASSLRGPSYGYTF. The DNA of the CDR3 is TGTGCCAGCAGTTTACGGGGGCCCTCCTATGGCTACACCTTC.

This clone was seen only once. This chain links TRBV12-3 or TRBV12-4 with TRBJ1-1; D is perhaps TRBD1 (5 bases). The CDR3 runs to 13 residues. V was trimmed by 6 bases and J by 1 base, leaving 9 bases between them. The CDR3 loop reads CASSQDTNTEAFF. In DNA, the CDR3 is TGTGCCAGCAGCCAGGACACGAACACTGAAGCTTTCTTT.

The chain joins TRBV7-8 to TRBJ1-1; tentative D call: TRBD1 (6 bases). The CDR3 covers 14 residues. In germline, CDR1 is SGHVS, CDR2 FQNEAQ. V was trimmed by 6 bases and J by 3 bases, leaving 14 bases between them. The CDR3 reads CASSLWGQDTEAFF. The CDR3 bases are TGTGCCAGCAGTTTGTGGGGGCAGGACACTGAAGCTTTCTTT.

This sequence joins TRBV5-1 and TRBJ1-2; tentative D call: TRBD1 (6 bases). CDR1 is SGHRS, CDR2 YFSETQ, per germline. The CDR3 totals 15 residues. V lost 0 bases to trimming and J lost 3 bases, with 12 bases between them. CDR3 nucleotides: TGCGCCAGCAGCTTGGAACAGGGCAGGGACTATGGCTACACCTTC. It codes for CASSLEQGRDYGYTF.

The chain has TRBV30 and TRBJ2-7; no reliable D call. The germline gives CDR1 GTSNPN, CDR2 SVGIG (reference sequence). This CDR3 comprises 14 residues. Trimming removed 0 bases at V and 3 bases at J, with 12 bases between. The CDR3 coding sequence is TGTGCCTGGAGTGTAGTGCTGGGAAACTACGAGCAGTACTTC. As protein: CAWSVVLGNYEQYF.

The chain links TRBV6-1 to TRBJ1-1; TRBD1 might be the D (6 bases). In germline, CDR1 is MNHNS, CDR2 SASEGT. V was pared by 9 bases and J by 2 bases, with 10 bases between. The CDR3 loop spans 12 amino acids. The chain's CDR3 is CASGGPNTEAFF. The DNA for the CDR3 is TGTGCCAGTGGGGGCCCCAACACTGAAGCTTTCTTT.

The chain has TRBV2 and TRBJ2-2, with a possible D match to TRBD1 (5 bases). Germline CDR1 and CDR2: SNHLY and FYNNEI. Trimming shortened V by 6 bases and J by 5 bases, and 7 bases separated the two germline ends. The CDR3 consists of 12 residues. CDR3 coding DNA: TGTGCCAGCAGCGCAGGGACCGGGGAGCTGTTTTTT. This encodes CASSAGTGELFF. Looking up the rest from reference TRBV2 and TRBJ2-2 gives the full variable domain: EPEVTQTPSHQVTQMGQEVILRCVPISNHLYFYWYRQILGQKVEFLVSFYNNEISEKSEIFDDQFSVERPDGSNFTLKIRSTKLEDSAMYFCASSAGTGELFFGEGSRLTVL.

The chain combines TRBV5-4 with TRBJ1-1; D gene uncertain. V was trimmed by 4 bases and J by 2 bases, leaving 12 bases between them. This CDR3 spans 14 amino acids. CDR1 is SGHNT and CDR2 is YYREEE in the germline V gene (reference sequence). This chain's CDR3 is CASSRRQPNTEAFF. DNA of the CDR3: TGTGCCAGCAGCCGAAGACAACCCAACACTGAAGCTTTCTTT.

The J gene is TRBJ2-2, the V gene TRBV12-3 or TRBV12-4, with a tentative D call TRBD2 (5 bases). Trimming pared 6 bases from V and 10 bases from J, leaving 9 bases between. The CDR3 sequence is 11 residues long. CDR3 amino acids: CASSLAVELFF. CDR3 sequence (DNA): TGTGCCAGCAGCCTAGCCGTGGAGCTGTTTTTT.

The chain couples TRBV20-1 to TRBJ2-1; no firm D call. The CDR3 is 11 amino acids. The ends were cut back, 4 bases at V and 6 bases at J, with 7 bases in the middle. CDR1 is DFQATT and CDR2 is SNEGSKA in the germline V gene (reference sequence). CDR3 nucleotides: TGCAGTGCTAATGGGCTCAATGAGCAGTTCTTC. It yields the protein CSANGLNEQFF.

The rearrangement links TRBV6-2 or TRBV6-3 to TRBJ1-1; tentative D call: TRBD1 (5 bases). V was pared by 4 bases and J by 6 bases, with 12 bases between. CDR3 length: 13 amino acids. The germline V gene encodes CDR1 MNHEY and CDR2 SVGEGT. The DNA for the CDR3 is TGTGCCAGCAGTTCCCCGGGACGGGCTGAAGCTTTCTTT. Protein: CASSSPGRAEAFF.

The CDR3 region has the DNA TGTGCCTGGAGTGTAGGATCCAGGGCCAATCAGCCCCAGCATTTT. Translation gives CAWSVGSRANQPQHF. The genes are TRBV30 and TRBJ1-5, with a tentative D call TRBD1 (5 bases). The CDR3 loop spans 15 amino acids. The V gene lost 0 bases and the J gene lost 3 bases, with 12 bases spanning the gap. Germline V gene sequence: CDR1 GTSNPN, CDR2 SVGIG (reference sequence).

The genes are TRBV6-2 or TRBV6-3 and TRBJ1-1, with TRBD1 matching 9 bases. The CDR3 is 15 amino acids. CDR1 is MNHEY and CDR2 is SVGEGT in the germline V gene. J gave up 2 bases and V 6 bases, and 7 bases lay outside the gene matches. The CDR3 sequence is CASSPRDRANTEAFF. Here the CDR3 DNA reads TGTGCCAGCAGCCCCCGGGACAGGGCTAACACTGAAGCTTTCTTT.

The chain links TRBV6-6 to TRBJ1-5, with D perhaps TRBD1 (6 bases). Looked up from germline, CDR1 is MNHNY and CDR2 is SVGAGI (reference sequence). Trimming removed 6 bases at V and 6 bases at J, with 12 bases between. The CDR3 contains 13 residues. The DNA for the CDR3 is TGTGCCAGCAGGCCAGGGGCACCTCAGCCCCAGCATTTT. Translating gives CASRPGAPQPQHF.

The chain has TRBV27 and TRBJ2-1; D is unclear. CDR3 length: 15 residues. V lost 3 bases to trimming and J lost 4 bases, with 13 bases between them. Germline V lookup: CDR1 MNHEY, CDR2 SMNVEV (reference sequence). The CDR3 DNA reads TGTGCCAGCAGTTTTGCCAGTGATAAGTACAATGAGCAGTTCTTC. This gives the protein CASSFASDKYNEQFF.

V usage is TRBV3-1 (or the pseudogene TRBV3-2) and J usage is TRBJ2-4; D remains unclear. This CDR3 spans 17 amino acids. Germline CDR1 LGHDT, CDR2 YNNKEL (reference sequence). Trimming took off 0 bases at V and 1 base at J, with 13 bases between the two ends. CDR3 DNA: TGTGCCAGCAGCCAAGATTACCGGGTATATGCCAAAAACATTCAGTACTTC. Protein product: CASSQDYRVYAKNIQYF.

The gene calls are TRBV7-3 and TRBJ2-2; 7 bases are a match to TRBD2. The germline CDR1 and CDR2 sequences are SGHTA and FQGTGA. The CDR3 covers 15 residues. Germline trimming cut 6 bases from V and 3 bases from J; bases unmatched to any gene: 7. The CDR3 nucleotides read TGTGCCAGCAGGTCCACGGGGGGAGACACCGGGGAGCTGTTTTTT. Its translation is CASRSTGGDTGELFF.

The chain is built from TRBV28 and TRBJ1-6; D is unclear. Trimming stripped 5 bases from V and 9 bases from J, with 14 bases between. Per the germline V gene, CDR1 is MDHEN and CDR2 is SYDVKM. The CDR3 contains 14 residues. Here the CDR3 reads CASSGALISSPLHF. CDR3 bases: TGTGCCAGCAGTGGCGCCCTTATAAGTTCACCCCTCCACTTT.

The CDR3 is CASSLRGSGANVLTF. Here the CDR3 DNA reads TGTGCCAGCAGCTTGAGGGGGTCTGGGGCCAACGTCCTGACTTTC. The V gene is TRBV5-6, the J gene TRBJ2-6, with TRBD1 as a possible D gene (6 bases). Trimming took off 1 base at V and 1 base at J, with 6 bases between the two ends. Germline V gene sequence: CDR1 SGHDT, CDR2 YYEEEE. The CDR3 contains 15 residues.

This chain connects TRBV27 to TRBJ2-1, with 10 bases fitting TRBD2. The germline V gene encodes CDR1 MNHEY and CDR2 SMNVEV (reference sequence). The V gene end was trimmed by 6 bases and the J gene end by 12 bases; junction bases not matched to a gene: 8. The CDR3 contains 13 residues. The CDR3 region is CASSPGGTSVQFF. CDR3 DNA sequence: TGTGCCAGCAGCCCAGGAGGGACTAGCGTGCAGTTCTTC.

This chain links TRBV2 with TRBJ1-5, with D possibly matching TRBD1 (6 bases). Per the germline V gene, CDR1 is SNHLY and CDR2 is FYNNEI. The length of the CDR3 is 15 residues. The V end was cut by 5 bases, the J end by 4 bases, with 15 bases between. The DNA for the CDR3 is TGTGCCAGCAGTCCCCGGACAGAGCAGAATCAGCCCCAGCATTTT. Translation: CASSPRTEQNQPQHF.

This clone came up once. The chain has TRBV30 and TRBJ1-1; no clear D. Germline values: CDR1 GTSNPN, CDR2 SVGIG (reference sequence). This CDR3 comprises 13 residues. The ends were cut back, 1 base at V and 2 bases at J, with 8 bases in the middle. CDR3 residues: CAWSGRVNTEAFF. CDR3 bases: TGTGCCTGGAGTGGCAGAGTTAACACTGAAGCTTTCTTT.

The J gene is TRBJ1-5, the V gene TRBV12-5; D remains ambiguous. Germline V gene lookup returns CDR1 LGHNT and CDR2 FRNRAP. Trimming left V 3 bases short and J 4 bases short, with 16 bases between. The CDR3 sequence is 16 residues long. CDR3 DNA: TGTGCTAGTGGTTTCTCTGGGGAGGGCTGGAATCAGCCCCAGCATTTT. Translating gives CASGFSGEGWNQPQHF.

This chain connects TRBV6-4 to TRBJ2-2; 10 nucleotides line up with TRBD2. V was clipped by 3 bases and J by 6 bases; unmatched bases: 1. CDR1 and CDR2 from the germline V gene are MRHNA and SNTAGT. The CDR3 runs to 14 residues. The CDR3 DNA reads TGTGCCAGCAGTGAAGCGGGGGGGCCCGGGGAGCTGTTTTTT. The encoded protein is CASSEAGGPGELFF.

The sample holds many counts of this clone. This chain links TRBV29-1 with TRBJ2-5, with 7 nucleotides matching TRBD1. With V trimmed by 4 bases and J by 5 bases, 13 bases remained unmatched. The CDR3 consists of 15 residues. Looked up from germline, CDR1 is SQVTM and CDR2 is ANQGSEA. The CDR3: CSVATSGGSQETQYF. The CDR3 nucleotides read TGCAGCGTTGCGACCTCAGGGGGATCTCAGGAGACCCAGTACTTC. The full variable domain, with the rest looked up from reference TRBV29-1 and TRBJ2-5, is SAVISQKPSRDICQRGTSLTIQCQVDSQVTMMFWYRQQPGQSLTLIATANQGSEATYESGFVIDKFPISRPNLTFSTLTVSNMSPEDSSIYLCSVATSGGSQETQYFGPGTRLLVL.

CDR3 amino acids: CASSLVAVNTEAFF. The CDR3, as DNA: TGTGCCAGCAGCTTGGTCGCGGTTAACACTGAAGCTTTCTTT. The V and J genes are TRBV7-9 and TRBJ1-1; D unresolved. Germline-derived CDR1 and CDR2 are SEHNR and FQNEAQ (reference sequence). Trimming cost V 3 bases and J 2 bases, with 10 bases left between them. The CDR3 is 14 residues long.

This clone was detected once. The chain employs TRBV6-5 and TRBJ1-4; 7 nucleotides agree with TRBD1. The CDR3 covers 15 residues. V dropped 6 bases and J dropped 0; count of bases not matched to a gene: 4. Germline V gene lookup returns CDR1 MNHEY and CDR2 SVGAGI. The CDR3 sequence: CASRGGGATNEKLFF. The DNA of the CDR3 is TGTGCCAGCAGGGGAGGGGGCGCAACTAATGAAAAACTGTTTTTT.

The chain combines TRBV2 with TRBJ1-5, with D possibly TRBD1 on 6 matching bases. V was shortened by 3 bases and J by 6 bases, with 15 bases between the two germline ends. Germline V gives CDR1 SNHLY, CDR2 FYNNEI. This CDR3 contains 15 residues. Here the CDR3 reads CASSETQGNRQPQHF. Here the CDR3 DNA reads TGTGCCAGCAGTGAGACGCAGGGGAATCGTCAGCCCCAGCATTTT.

The chain carries TRBV3-1 (or the pseudogene TRBV3-2) and TRBJ2-5; perhaps TRBD1 as D (5 bases). CDR1 is LGHDT, CDR2 YNNKEL, per germline (reference sequence). The CDR3 runs to 13 residues. Trimming removed 0 bases from V and 13 bases from J, with 15 bases in between. The CDR3 loop reads CASSQESGPGSYF. The DNA for the CDR3 is TGTGCCAGCAGCCAAGAATCAGGGCCGGGTTCGTACTTC.